The clone carrying this T cell receptor beta chain is a singleton in its sample. The source of the sample is a study of CD8 T cells in Susac syndrome. The V and J ends lost 4 bases and 2 bases, in that order; junction bases with no gene match: 1. Germline V gene data show CDR1 as SGHRS and CDR2 as YFSETQ. This CDR3 spans 13 amino acids. RNA totalling about 0.45 to 1 ug underwent reverse transcription with random hexamers. Each CDR3 protein is one row after TCRdb ran MiXCR on the immunoSEQ multiplex PCR reads. The data hold some 140,000 distinct CDR3 sequences, with 65% to 90% observed a single time. The sample comprised CD8+ T cells from PBMCs. This receptor was taken from a human donor with multiple sclerosis. The chain combines TRBV5-1 with TRBJ1-2; 8 nucleotides agree with TRBD1. CDR3: CASSRQGNYGYTF. In nucleotides, the CDR3 is TGCGCCAGCAGCCGACAGGGGAACTATGGCTACACCTTC.